This T cell receptor beta chain was sequenced for a study of OX40 agonist ivuxolimab in advanced cancers. General study points: People who partly responded at 0.1-3.0 mg/kg had some of the least clonal expansion seen.

The protocol was immunoSEQ multiplex PCR, while the TCRdb copy is restricted to in-frame clones and leaves out a portion. This table has over 50,000 clones, around 85% appearing once. Systemic immunosuppression or autoimmune disease history was grounds to exclude patients. This clone is labeled medium-sized. Its antigen is not identified. This CDR3 has 14 residues. Germline trimming cut 4 bases from V and 5 bases from J; bases unmatched to any gene: 3. Germline V gene data show CDR1 as MNHNS and CDR2 as SASEGT. The specimen comprised CD4+ or CD8+ T cells sorted from blood, sampled in a trial of the OX40 agonist ivuxolimab. V usage is TRBV6-1 and J usage is TRBJ1-4; 8 positions agree with TRBD1. The sequence was obtained from an adult with an advanced solid tumor such as melanoma, head and neck, liver or kidney cancer. The CDR3 DNA follows: TGTGCCAGCAGTGCTTGGACAGGGAATGAAAAACTGTTTTTT. This translates into CASSAWTGNEKLFF.